These 12 T cell receptor beta chains came from one sample sequenced in a study of shared clonotypes between healthy human individuals. The data were produced by immunoSEQ multiplex PCR, yet TCRdb's version contains in-frame clones alone and is incomplete. The table records approximately 1.5 million clones, 98% of them present only once. Sequencing input: naive CD4+ T cells sorted from blood. Indicated subset: CD45RA+ positively selected. The receptors were gathered from a man aged 30-40 years in good health.

The chain couples TRBV6-9 to TRBJ2-1, with 7 bases matching TRBD2. The germline gives CDR1 MNHGY, CDR2 SVAAGI. The CDR3 is 16 residues long. J was trimmed by 0 bases and V by 2 bases; bases with no gene match: 4. As DNA, the CDR3 is TGTGCCAGCAGTTATCCCGGGACTATCTCCTACAATGAGCAGTTCTTC. It is translated as CASSYPGTISYNEQFF.

The V gene is TRBV11-2, the J gene TRBJ1-4; tentative D call: TRBD1 (6 bases). Looked up from germline, CDR1 is SGHAT and CDR2 is FQNNGV. Trimming stripped 5 bases from V and 8 bases from J, with 12 bases between. The CDR3 has 13 amino acids. Here the CDR3 DNA reads TGTGCCAGCAGCCGCCCCGGGACAGAAAAACTGTTTTTT. Its translation: CASSRPGTEKLFF.

V gene TRBV5-1 combines with J gene TRBJ2-7; TRBD2 might be the D (5 bases). Trimming pared 0 bases from V and 3 bases from J, leaving 10 bases between. CDR3 length: 14 amino acids. In germline, CDR1 is SGHRS, CDR2 YFSETQ. This CDR3 is CASSLERFNYEQYF. CDR3 bases: TGCGCCAGCAGCTTGGAGCGGTTCAACTACGAGCAGTACTTC. The full variable domain, in which reference TRBV5-1 and TRBJ2-7 provide the parts outside the CDR3, is KAGVTQTPRYLIKTRGQQVTLSCSPISGHRSVSWYQQTPGQGLQFLFEYFSETQRNKGNFPGRFSGRQFSNSRSEMNVSTLELGDSALYLCASSLERFNYEQYFGPGTRLTVT.

This clone was found once. Within the sample, other DNA sequences also encode this same CDR3. V is TRBV25-1 and J is TRBJ1-2; D unclear. The V end lost 2 bases, the J end lost 4 bases, and 5 bases lay between the germline ends. The CDR3 sequence is 12 residues long. The germline CDR1 and CDR2 sequences are MGHDK and SYGVNS. The CDR3 sequence is CASSEGAYGYTF. The CDR3 DNA sequence: TGTGCCAGCAGTGAAGGTGCCTATGGCTACACCTTC.

The chain uses TRBV14 and TRBJ2-7; 8 bases line up with TRBD1. The V and J ends lost 4 bases and 10 bases, in that order; junction bases with no gene match: 12. Germline loops: CDR1 SGHDN, CDR2 FVKESK. This CDR3 region has 14 residues. CDR3 in amino acids: CASSRSGGTGPQYF. The CDR3 region has the DNA TGTGCCAGCAGCCGCAGCGGCGGGACAGGACCCCAGTACTTC. Looking up the rest from reference TRBV14 and TRBJ2-7 gives the full variable domain: EAGVTQFPSHSVIEKGQTVTLRCDPISGHDNLYWYRRVMGKEIKFLLHFVKESKQDESGMPNNRFLAERTGGTYSTLKVQPAELEDSGVYFCASSRSGGTGPQYFGPGTRLTVT.

The V and J genes are TRBV28 and TRBJ2-7, with D hard to call. The CDR3 consists of 12 residues. The V gene lost 2 bases and the J gene lost 7 bases, with 9 bases spanning the gap. Germline V CDR1 and CDR2: MDHEN, SYDVKM. The CDR3 nucleotides read TGTGCCAGCAGTTTAGCGTTCCCGGAGCAGTACTTC. This gives the protein CASSLAFPEQYF. Together with reference TRBV28 and TRBJ2-7, the CDR3 gives the full variable domain: DVKVTQSSRYLVKRTGEKVFLECVQDMDHENMFWYRQDPGLGLRLIYFSYDVKMKEKGDIPEGYSVSREKKERFSLILESASTNQTSMYLCASSLAFPEQYFGPGTRLTVT.

This sequence joins TRBV7-9 and TRBJ2-7; 8 bases agree with TRBD2. V gave up 3 bases and J gave up 2 bases; unmatched junction bases: 6. This CDR3 has 15 amino acids. Germline lookup yields CDR1 SEHNR and CDR2 FQNEAQ (reference sequence). For the CDR3, the DNA is TGTGCCAGCAGCTTGGTGGGACTAGTAACCTACGAGCAGTACTTC. Protein: CASSLVGLVTYEQYF.

V usage is TRBV7-9 and J usage is TRBJ1-2; 7 positions match TRBD1. CDR3 length: 15 amino acids. The ends lost 4 bases at V and 2 bases at J; junction bases unmatched: 7. Germline V CDR1 and CDR2: SEHNR, FQNEAQ (reference sequence). This chain's CDR3 is CASSSSGTENYGYTF. CDR3 DNA: TGTGCCAGCAGCTCCTCCGGGACAGAGAACTATGGCTACACCTTC.

As regards this clone: Other nucleotide sequences from this sample produce the same CDR3. The CDR3 sequence: CASSLKKTQYF. The CDR3, as DNA: TGTGCCAGCAGTCTTAAAAAGACCCAGTACTTC. The V call is TRBV11-2, the J call TRBJ2-5; no clear D gene. The V gene's germline CDR1 is SGHAT and CDR2 FQNNGV. V dropped 6 bases and J dropped 6 bases, with 8 bases sitting between them. The CDR3 length is 11 residues.

The chain uses TRBV6-1 and TRBJ1-5; 9 positions agree with TRBD1. Germline V gives CDR1 MNHNS, CDR2 SASEGT. The CDR3 runs to 14 residues. V lost 7 bases, J lost 2 bases, and 3 bases stayed unmatched. CDR3 in DNA: TGTGCCAGCATGAGGGACAGGGGCAATCAGCCCCAGCATTTT. This gives the protein CASMRDRGNQPQHF.

The chain uses TRBV27 and TRBJ1-2, with TRBD1 matching 7 bases. Germline loops: CDR1 MNHEY, CDR2 SMNVEV (reference sequence). V trimming: 5 bases; J trimming: 8 bases; junction bases outside the gene matches: 8. The CDR3 consists of 13 residues. CDR3 sequence reads: CASSTHRGRGYTF. CDR3 DNA sequence: TGTGCCAGCAGTACCCACAGGGGACGCGGCTACACCTTC.

The V call is TRBV7-2, the J call TRBJ2-7; tentatively, D is TRBD1 or TRBD2 (5 bases each). Germline CDR1 is SGHTA and CDR2 is FQGNSA. This CDR3 has 14 residues. The V and J ends lost 5 bases and 3 bases respectively, with 14 bases between them. Written as DNA, the CDR3 is TGTGCCAGCAGCCTCCGCGGGCAGGGCTACGAGCAGTACTTC. Translation gives CASSLRGQGYEQYF.